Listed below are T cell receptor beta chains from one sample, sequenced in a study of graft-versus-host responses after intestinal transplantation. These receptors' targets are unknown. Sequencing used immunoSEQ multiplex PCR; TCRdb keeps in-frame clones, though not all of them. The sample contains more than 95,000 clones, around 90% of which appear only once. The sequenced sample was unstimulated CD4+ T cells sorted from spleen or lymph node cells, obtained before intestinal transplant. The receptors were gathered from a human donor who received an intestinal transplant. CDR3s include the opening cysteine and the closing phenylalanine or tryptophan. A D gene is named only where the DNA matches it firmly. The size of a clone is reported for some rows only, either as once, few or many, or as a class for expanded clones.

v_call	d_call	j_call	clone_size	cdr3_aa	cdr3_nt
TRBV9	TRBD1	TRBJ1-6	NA	CASSVVGGREGGQGSPLHF	TGTGCCAGCAGCGTAGTCGGCGGGAGGGAAGGGGGCCAAGGTTCACCCCTCCACTTT
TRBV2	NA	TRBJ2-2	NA	CASSASPNTGELFF	TGTGCCAGCAGTGCTAGCCCGAACACCGGGGAGCTGTTTTTT
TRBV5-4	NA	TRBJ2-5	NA	CASSFGQGETQYF	TGTGCCAGCAGCTTTGGTCAGGGGGAGACCCAGTACTTC
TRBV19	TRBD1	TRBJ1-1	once	CASSDRENTEAFF	TGTGCCAGTAGTGACAGGGAGAACACTGAAGCTTTCTTT
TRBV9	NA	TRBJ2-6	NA	CASSQTTGLITGANVLTF	TGTGCCAGCAGCCAGACGACGGGATTGATCACTGGGGCCAACGTCCTGACTTTC
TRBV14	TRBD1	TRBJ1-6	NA	CASSRIRQGAGSPLHF	TGTGCCAGCAGCCGGATAAGACAGGGGGCGGGTTCACCCCTCCACTTT
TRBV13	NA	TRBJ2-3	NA	CASSLPLATNTDTQYF	TGTGCCAGCAGCCTCCCTCTAGCGACCAACACAGATACGCAGTATTTT
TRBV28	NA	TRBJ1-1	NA	CASRRDRSNTEAFF	TGTGCCAGCAGACGTGACAGATCGAACACTGAAGCTTTCTTT
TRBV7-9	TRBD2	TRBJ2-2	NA	CASSLSGGPTGELFF	TGTGCCAGCAGCCTTAGCGGGGGGCCCACCGGGGAGCTGTTTTTT
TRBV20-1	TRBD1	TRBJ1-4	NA	CSAGGQAVFF	TGCAGTGCCGGGGGACAGGCAGTTTTTTTT
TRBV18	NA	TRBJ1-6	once	CASSSTAQDSPLHF	TGTGCCAGCTCATCGACAGCACAGGATTCACCCCTCCACTTT
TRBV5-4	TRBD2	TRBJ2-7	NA	CASSFGLAGVYEQYF	TGTGCCAGCAGCTTCGGACTAGCGGGAGTTTACGAGCAGTACTTC
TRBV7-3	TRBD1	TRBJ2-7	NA	CASSPDRGEQYF	TGTGCCAGCAGCCCGGACAGGGGCGAGCAGTACTTC
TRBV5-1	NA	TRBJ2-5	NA	CASSLGPTLRETQYF	TGCGCCAGCAGCTTGGGCCCGACCTTGCGGGAGACCCAGTACTTC
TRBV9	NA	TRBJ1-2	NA	CASSVDLTNGYTF	TGTGCCAGCAGCGTAGACCTGACTAATGGCTACACCTTC
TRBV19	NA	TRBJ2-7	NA	CASSIRVGPSYEQYF	TGTGCCAGTAGTATTCGTGTCGGTCCCTCCTACGAGCAGTACTTC
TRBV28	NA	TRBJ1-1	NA	CASSSPSGKRGHTETFF	TGTGCCAGCAGTTCCCCTTCTGGGAAGAGAGGGCACACTGAAACTTTCTTT
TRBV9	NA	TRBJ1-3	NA	CASSVDEIRGSGNTIYF	TGTGCCAGCAGCGTAGATGAAATCAGGGGCTCTGGAAACACCATATATTTT
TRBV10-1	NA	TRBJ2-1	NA	CASSPGHLSYNEQFF	TGCGCCAGCAGTCCGGGACACCTCTCCTACAATGAGCAGTTCTTC
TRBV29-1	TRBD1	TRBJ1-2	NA	CSVTTGIGNGYTF	TGCAGCGTAACGACAGGGATTGGAAATGGCTACACCTTC
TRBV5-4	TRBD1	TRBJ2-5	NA	CASSSTRTGGGTGETQYF	TGTGCCAGCAGCTCCACGAGGACAGGGGGTGGAACGGGGGAGACCCAGTACTTC
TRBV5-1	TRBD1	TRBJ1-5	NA	CASSRTGEVNSNQPQHF	TGCGCCAGCAGCCGAACAGGGGAGGTGAATAGCAATCAGCCCCAGCATTTT
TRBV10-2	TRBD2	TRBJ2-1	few	CASSVTSGRESSYNEQFF	TGCGCCAGCAGTGTCACTAGCGGGAGGGAGAGCTCCTACAATGAGCAGTTCTTC
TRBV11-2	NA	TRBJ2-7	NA	CASSLVVGRDSYEQYF	TGTGCCAGCAGCTTGGTAGTCGGGAGAGACTCCTACGAGCAGTACTTC
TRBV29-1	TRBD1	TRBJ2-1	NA	CSVEEIRGGVNEQFF	TGCAGCGTTGAAGAAATTCGAGGGGGCGTCAATGAGCAGTTCTTC
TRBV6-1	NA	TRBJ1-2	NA	CASSEVFVSGYGYTF	TGTGCCAGCAGTGAAGTTTTTGTCAGTGGCTATGGCTACACCTTC
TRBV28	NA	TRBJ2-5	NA	CASKFPLGSGGHQETQYF	TGTGCCAGCAAATTCCCTCTCGGCAGCGGAGGGCACCAAGAGACCCAGTACTTC
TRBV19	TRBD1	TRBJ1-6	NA	CASRPGQGANSPLHF	TGTGCCAGTAGGCCGGGTCAGGGGGCAAATTCACCCCTCCACTTT
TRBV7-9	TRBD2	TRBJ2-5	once	CASSLVSLAGLQETQYF	TGTGCCAGCAGCTTAGTGAGCCTAGCGGGATTACAAGAGACCCAGTACTTC
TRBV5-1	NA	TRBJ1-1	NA	CASSSGDAFLNTEAFF	TGCGCCAGCAGCTCCGGGGATGCCTTTTTGAACACTGAAGCTTTCTTT
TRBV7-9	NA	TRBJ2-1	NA	CASSLFGQGGHEQFF	TGTGCCAGCAGCTTATTCGGGCAGGGAGGACATGAGCAGTTCTTC
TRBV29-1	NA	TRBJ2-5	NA	CSVGPTETQYF	TGCAGCGTTGGGCCAACGGAGACCCAGTACTTC
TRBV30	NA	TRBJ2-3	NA	CACNDFAEVTDTQYF	TGTGCCTGCAACGACTTCGCGGAGGTCACAGATACGCAGTATTTT
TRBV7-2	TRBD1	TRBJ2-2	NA	CASSRRTGGYTGELFF	TGTGCCAGCAGCCGACGGACAGGGGGCTACACCGGGGAGCTGTTTTTT
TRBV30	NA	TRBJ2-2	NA	CAWSVRNTGELFF	TGTGCCTGGAGTGTTAGGAACACCGGGGAGCTGTTTTTT
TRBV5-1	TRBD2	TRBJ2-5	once	CASGAGSQETQYF	TGCGCCAGCGGAGCGGGGTCCCAAGAGACCCAGTACTTC
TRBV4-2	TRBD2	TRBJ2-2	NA	CASSPFLGGPTGELFF	TGTGCCAGCAGCCCTTTTTTGGGAGGGCCGACCGGGGAGCTGTTTTTT
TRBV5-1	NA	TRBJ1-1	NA	CASMPSGVYTEAFF	TGCGCCAGCATGCCCTCGGGGGTCTACACTGAAGCTTTCTTT
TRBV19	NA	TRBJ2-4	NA	CASSILAEAKNIQYF	TGTGCCAGTAGTATACTGGCGGAAGCCAAAAACATTCAGTACTTC
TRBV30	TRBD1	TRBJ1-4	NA	CAWRDFRDRGLVGEKLFF	TGTGCCTGGAGGGACTTCCGGGACAGGGGGCTTGTGGGTGAAAAACTGTTTTTT
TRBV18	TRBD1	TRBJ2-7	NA	CASSPGQRSSYEQYF	TGTGCCAGCTCTCCGGGACAGAGAAGCTCCTACGAGCAGTACTTC
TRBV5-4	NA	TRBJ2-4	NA	CASSLGLATSENIQYF	TGTGCCAGCAGCTTGGGGCTAGCGACAAGCGAAAACATTCAGTACTTC
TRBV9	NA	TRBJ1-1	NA	CASSVGSTRIAEAFF	TGTGCCAGCAGCGTAGGCTCTACGAGAATCGCTGAAGCTTTCTTT
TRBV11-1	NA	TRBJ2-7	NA	CASSSGGLSYEQYF	TGTGCCAGCAGCTCAGGGGGACTGTCCTACGAGCAGTACTTC
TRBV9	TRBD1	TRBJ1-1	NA	CASSIQGNIAEAFF	TGTGCCAGCAGCATACAGGGGAATATCGCTGAAGCTTTCTTT
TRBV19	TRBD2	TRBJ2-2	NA	CASKGLAGGDTGELFF	TGTGCCAGTAAGGGACTAGCGGGAGGGGACACCGGGGAGCTGTTTTTT
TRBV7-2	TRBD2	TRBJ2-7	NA	CASSGRGGTYEQYF	TGTGCCAGCAGCGGGCGCGGGGGTACCTACGAGCAGTACTTC
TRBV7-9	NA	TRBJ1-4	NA	CASSLQGWSEKLFF	TGTGCCAGCAGCCTTCAGGGGTGGAGTGAAAAACTGTTTTTT
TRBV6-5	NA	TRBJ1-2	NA	CASSYSARVDYGYTF	TGTGCCAGCAGTTACTCGGCCAGGGTAGACTATGGCTACACCTTC
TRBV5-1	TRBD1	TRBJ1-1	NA	CASSNDRANTEAFF	TGCGCCAGCAGCAATGACAGGGCGAACACTGAAGCTTTCTTT
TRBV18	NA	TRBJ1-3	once	CASSQYASGASGNTIYF	TGTGCCAGCTCCCAGTATGCCTCTGGGGCCTCTGGAAACACCATATATTTT
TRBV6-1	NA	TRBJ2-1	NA	CASSEVRDNEQFF	TGTGCCAGCAGTGAGGTGCGGGACAATGAGCAGTTCTTC
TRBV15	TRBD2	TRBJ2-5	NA	CATSRRLAQQETQYF	TGTGCCACCAGCAGAAGACTAGCCCAACAAGAGACCCAGTACTTC
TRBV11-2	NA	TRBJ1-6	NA	CASSLRYNSPLHF	TGTGCCAGCAGCTTACGGTATAATTCACCCCTCCACTTT
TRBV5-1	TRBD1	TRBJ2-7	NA	CASSLEGTAPYEQYF	TGCGCCAGCAGCTTGGAAGGGACAGCCCCCTACGAGCAGTACTTC
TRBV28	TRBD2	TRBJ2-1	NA	CASLTSGRANEQFF	TGTGCCAGCCTCACTAGCGGGAGGGCAAATGAGCAGTTCTTC
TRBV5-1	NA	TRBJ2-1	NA	CASSLVVGGGNNEQFF	TGCGCCAGCAGCTTGGTTGTGGGAGGGGGTAACAATGAGCAGTTCTTC
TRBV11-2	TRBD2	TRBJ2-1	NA	CASGGGYNEQFF	TGTGCCAGTGGCGGGGGTTACAATGAGCAGTTCTTC
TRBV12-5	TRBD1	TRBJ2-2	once	CASGWLLGQGGTGELFF	TGTGCTAGTGGTTGGTTGCTAGGACAGGGCGGCACCGGGGAGCTGTTTTTT